Listed here are 30 T cell receptor beta chains from one sample, sequenced in a study of T cell changes during pregnancy in multiple sclerosis. Produced via immunoSEQ multiplex PCR; TCRdb's table is partial and in-frame only. The data show approximately 52,000 clones, approximately 92% seen once. The input for sequencing was CD4+ T cells from peripheral blood mononuclear cells, taken in the second trimester of pregnancy. These receptor sequences come from a female donor in good health, enrolled as a control in a pregnancy study.

This clone was observed a handful of times. The rearrangement joins TRBV12-5 to TRBJ2-5, with 7 nucleotides matching TRBD1. From germline, CDR1 is LGHNT and CDR2 FRNRAP. The CDR3 is 18 residues long. V trimming: 2 bases; J trimming: 2 bases; junction bases outside the gene matches: 14. The CDR3 bases are TGTGCTAGTGGTTTGTCACACCCAGACAGGGTCTTTCAAGAGACCCAGTACTTC. Amino acid sequence: CASGLSHPDRVFQETQYF.

A single count supports this clone. The CDR3 sequence: CASSTGTSVLSEQFF. As DNA, the CDR3 is TGTGCCAGCAGCACCGGGACTAGCGTCCTGAGTGAGCAGTTCTTC. V usage is TRBV5-6 and J usage is TRBJ2-1, with 10 nucleotides matching TRBD2. V lost 4 bases and J lost 9; bases outside the gene matches: 10. The CDR3 contains 15 residues. Looked up from germline, CDR1 is SGHDT and CDR2 is YYEEEE. The whole variable domain, remainder taken from reference TRBV5-6 and TRBJ2-1, is DAGVTQSPTHLIKTRGQQVTLRCSPKSGHDTVSWYQQALGQGPQFIFQYYEEEERQRGNFPDRFSGHQFPNYSSELNVNALLLGDSALYLCASSTGTSVLSEQFFGPGTRLTVL.

This clone was detected once. The CDR3 loop reads CASSRTGTSTEAFF. CDR3 DNA sequence: TGTGCCAGCAGTCGAACAGGGACGAGCACTGAAGCTTTCTTT. V and J are TRBV6-6 and TRBJ1-1; a weak D match, TRBD1 (6 bases). In germline, CDR1 is MNHNY, CDR2 SVGAGI (reference sequence). V was pared by 5 bases and J by 4 bases, with 14 bases between. This CDR3 spans 14 amino acids.

The chain recombines TRBV2 with TRBJ2-1; TRBD2 matches 11 bases. The CDR3 runs 16 residues. The germline V gene has CDR1 SNHLY and CDR2 FYNNEI. V lost 3 bases, J lost 7 bases, and 8 bases stayed unmatched. CDR3 in amino acids: CASSDRSGGAGNEQFF. The CDR3 nucleotides read TGTGCCAGCAGTGATCGTAGCGGGGGGGCCGGTAATGAGCAGTTCTTC. The whole variable domain, remainder taken from reference TRBV2 and TRBJ2-1, is EPEVTQTPSHQVTQMGQEVILRCVPISNHLYFYWYRQILGQKVEFLVSFYNNEISEKSEIFDDQFSVERPDGSNFTLKIRSTKLEDSAMYFCASSDRSGGAGNEQFFGPGTRLTVL.

The chain employs TRBV25-1 and TRBJ2-2; D not certain. The ends were cut back, 5 bases at V and 6 bases at J, with 13 bases in the middle. In germline, CDR1 is MGHDK, CDR2 SYGVNS. This CDR3 is built from 14 residues. The CDR3 DNA reads TGTGCCAGCAGTAAAGCCGACTCGGCCGGGGAGCTGTTTTTT. It is translated as CASSKADSAGELFF.

The J gene is TRBJ2-2, the V gene TRBV29-1; 7 bases map to TRBD1. Germline values: CDR1 SQVTM, CDR2 ANQGSEA. With V trimmed by 5 bases and J by 1 base, 4 bases remained unmatched. The CDR3 consists of 14 residues. Written as DNA, the CDR3 is TGCAGCGTTTCAGGACAGGAGAACACCGGGGAGCTGTTTTTT. It codes for CSVSGQENTGELFF.

This chain connects TRBV2 to TRBJ1-2; 9 nucleotides match TRBD1. This CDR3 is 14 amino acids long. V trimming: 2 bases; J trimming: 4 bases; junction bases outside the gene matches: 2. The germline V gene has CDR1 SNHLY and CDR2 FYNNEI. The CDR3 DNA follows: TGTGCCAGCAGTGAAAGACAGGGGGTCTATGGCTACACCTTC. Encoded protein: CASSERQGVYGYTF.

The chain has TRBV30 and TRBJ2-3; 12 bases are shared with TRBD2. This CDR3 has 15 residues. With 4 bases clipped from V and 2 bases from J, the junction kept 4 bases outside the gene matches. Germline lookup yields CDR1 GTSNPN and CDR2 SVGIG (reference sequence). In DNA, the CDR3 is TGTGCCTGGACAAGACTAGCGGGGGACACAGATACGCAGTATTTT. Protein: CAWTRLAGDTDTQYF.

This clone has only one observation. CDR3 bases: TGTGCCAGCAGTCAGGGACTCCCGGGGGAGCAGTACTTC. It codes for CASSQGLPGEQYF. The rearrangement uses TRBV6-5 and TRBJ2-7; TRBD2 might be the D (6 bases). This CDR3 comprises 13 residues. CDR1 and CDR2 (germline): MNHEY, SVGAGI. V was cut by 5 bases and J by 7 bases, with 15 bases left in between.

The V and J genes are TRBV6-1 and TRBJ1-5; 10 positions agree with TRBD1. This CDR3 spans 17 amino acids. Germline V gene sequence: CDR1 MNHNS, CDR2 SASEGT. The trim removed 3 bases at V and 2 bases at J, leaving 7 bases unmatched. CDR3 in amino acids: CASSDQTGGAGNQPQHF. The CDR3 coding sequence is TGTGCCAGCAGTGACCAGACAGGGGGCGCGGGCAATCAGCCCCAGCATTTT.

The gene calls are TRBV7-2 and TRBJ2-7; D is perhaps TRBD1 (6 bases). The V gene lost 5 bases and the J gene lost 3 bases, with 11 bases spanning the gap. The V gene's germline CDR1 is SGHTA and CDR2 FQGNSA. The CDR3 spans 13 residues. The CDR3 region is CASSTDRSYEQYF. Here the CDR3 DNA reads TGTGCCAGCAGCACCGACAGGAGCTACGAGCAGTACTTC.

The chain links TRBV19 to TRBJ1-5; no reliable D call. Trimming took 5 bases from V and 0 from J, leaving 14 bases between them. CDR3 length: 16 residues. CDR1 and CDR2 from the germline V gene are LNHDA and SQIVND (reference sequence). CDR3 DNA: TGTGCCAGTAGTGTCGTTGAGTGGTATAGCAATCAGCCCCAGCATTTT. It is translated as CASSVVEWYSNQPQHF. The full variable domain, its missing parts supplied by reference TRBV19 and TRBJ1-5, is DGGITQSPKYLFRKEGQNVTLSCEQNLNHDAMYWYRQDPGQGLRLIYYSQIVNDFQKGDIAEGYSVSREKKESFPLTVTSAQKNPTAFYLCASSVVEWYSNQPQHFGDGTRLSIL.

The genes are TRBV7-9 and TRBJ2-5, with D possibly being TRBD1 (6 bases). Trimming cost V 5 bases and J 2 bases, with 12 bases left between them. The germline gives CDR1 SEHNR, CDR2 FQNEAQ (reference sequence). This CDR3 comprises 14 residues. The CDR3 DNA reads as TGTGCCAGCAGCCAAATGACAGGTCAAGAGACCCAGTACTTC. This codes for CASSQMTGQETQYF.

V is TRBV4-1 and J is TRBJ2-1; 14 bases align to TRBD2. The CDR3 is made up of 16 amino acids. Germline-derived CDR1 and CDR2 are MGHRA and YSYEKL. V lost 5 bases, J lost 7 bases, and 7 bases stayed unmatched. CDR3 coding DNA: TGCGCCAGCAGCATCACCGGGACTAGCGGGAGTAATGAGCAGTTCTTC. This codes for CASSITGTSGSNEQFF.

This clone was counted once. This rearrangement joins TRBV4-3 to TRBJ2-1; 8 positions match TRBD1. CDR1 LGHNA and CDR2 YSLEER come from the germline V gene. This CDR3 spans 15 amino acids. The V and J ends lost 0 bases and 7 bases, in that order; junction bases with no gene match: 5. For the CDR3, the DNA is TGCGCCAGCAGCCAAGAGGACAGGGCCAAGAATGAGCAGTTCTTC. This codes for CASSQEDRAKNEQFF.

This clone has just one count. The J gene is TRBJ1-6, the V gene TRBV29-1, with D possibly matching TRBD1 (5 bases). Between the trimmed V and J ends, which lost 0 bases and 13 bases, there was a span of 10 bases. Germline values: CDR1 SQVTM, CDR2 ANQGSEA. The CDR3 has 12 amino acids. The DNA of the CDR3 is TGCAGCGTTGAAGACCCCGGGGGGCCCCTCCACTTT. It translates to CSVEDPGGPLHF.

This clone came up a few times. The chain carries TRBV2 and TRBJ1-2; D may be TRBD1 (5 bases). With 7 bases removed from V and 6 bases from J, the gap between germline ends came to 9 bases. The CDR3 sequence is 11 residues long. CDR1 is SNHLY and CDR2 is FYNNEI in the germline V gene. The CDR3 DNA follows: TGTGCCAGCACGGTCAGGGATGGCTACACCTTC. This gives the protein CASTVRDGYTF.

The chain joins TRBV9 to TRBJ2-1; weak D call: TRBD2 (5 bases). The V gene's germline CDR1 is SGDLS and CDR2 YYNGEE. The CDR3 is 13 amino acids. The V end lost 2 bases, the J end lost 4 bases, and 7 bases lay between the germline ends. In DNA form, the CDR3 reads TGTGCCAGCAGCGTCAGCGGTTACAATGAGCAGTTCTTC. It is translated as CASSVSGYNEQFF.

The V gene is TRBV10-3, the J gene TRBJ2-7, with a possible D match to TRBD2 (5 bases). With 6 bases removed from V and 4 bases from J, the gap between germline ends came to 16 bases. The CDR3 is 14 residues long. Germline loops: CDR1 ENHRY, CDR2 SYGVKD. CDR3 sequence (DNA): TGTGCCATCAGGACCGGGTCCCCGGGGTACGAGCAGTACTTC. Protein product: CAIRTGSPGYEQYF.

This clone was recorded only once. The genes are TRBV5-4 and TRBJ2-5; TRBD1 might be the D (6 bases). The germline V gene encodes CDR1 SGHNT and CDR2 YYREEE (reference sequence). V lost 4 bases and J lost 2, with 15 bases in between. This CDR3 has 15 residues. The CDR3 spells CASSGGFQGQETQYF. The CDR3 DNA sequence: TGTGCCAGCAGCGGGGGCTTCCAGGGGCAAGAGACCCAGTACTTC.

This chain joins TRBV19 and TRBJ1-1, with a tentative D call TRBD1 (5 bases). The CDR3 loop spans 17 amino acids. Germline CDR1 LNHDA, CDR2 SQIVND (reference sequence). V gave up 6 bases and J gave up 0 bases, with 20 bases separating them. The CDR3, as DNA: TGTGCCAGTAGAATGGGGGTGCGCGGGGGAATGAACACTGAAGCTTTCTTT. Its protein product is CASRMGVRGGMNTEAFF.

The rearrangement joins TRBV2 to TRBJ1-6, with TRBD1 as a possible D gene (5 bases). Per germline, CDR1 SNHLY and CDR2 FYNNEI. The CDR3 loop spans 15 amino acids. With 6 bases removed from V and 10 bases from J, the gap between germline ends came to 19 bases. The CDR3 loop is CASSAQKGNFSPLHF. In DNA form, the CDR3 reads TGTGCCAGCAGCGCTCAGAAGGGGAACTTCTCACCCCTCCACTTT.

This chain connects TRBV6-6 to TRBJ2-5, with 8 bases identical to TRBD2. The CDR3 runs to 15 residues. Germline lookup yields CDR1 MNHNY and CDR2 SVGAGI (reference sequence). With V trimmed by 7 bases and J by 1 base, 8 bases remained unmatched. The CDR3 DNA is TGTGCCAGCACTGATAGCGGGACGAGCCAAGAGACCCAGTACTTC. Encoded protein: CASTDSGTSQETQYF.

The chain uses TRBV7-6 and TRBJ2-5, with 16 bases fitting TRBD2. J was trimmed by 2 bases and V by 4 bases; bases with no gene match: 1. CDR1 is SGHVS, CDR2 FNYEAQ, per germline. The CDR3 is 16 residues long. This CDR3 reads CASSSGLAGGQETQYF. CDR3 nucleotides: TGTGCCAGCAGCTCGGGACTAGCGGGAGGGCAAGAGACCCAGTACTTC. Full variable domain (rest looked up from reference TRBV7-6 and TRBJ2-5): GAGVSQSPRYKVTKRGQDVALRCDPISGHVSLYWYRQALGQGPEFLTYFNYEAQQDKSGLPNDRFSAERPEGSISTLTIQRTEQRDSAMYRCASSSGLAGGQETQYFGPGTRLLVL.

The J gene is TRBJ1-5, the V gene TRBV2; no firm D call. The CDR3 contains 14 residues. V was trimmed by 2 bases and J by 2 bases, leaving 7 bases between them. Germline-derived CDR1 and CDR2 are SNHLY and FYNNEI. CDR3 loop: CASSEMEGNQPQHF. In nucleotides, the CDR3 is TGTGCCAGCAGTGAAATGGAGGGCAATCAGCCCCAGCATTTT.

The V call is TRBV2, the J call TRBJ2-5, with D tentatively TRBD2 (6 bases). CDR1 is SNHLY and CDR2 is FYNNEI in the germline V gene. The V end lost 10 bases, the J end lost 4 bases, and 19 bases lay between the germline ends. CDR3 length equals 14 residues. CDR3 nucleotide sequence: TGTGCCATCCCCCGAAGAAGGGGAGGAGAGACCCAGTACTTC. It yields the protein CAIPRRRGGETQYF.

Written as DNA, the CDR3 is TGCGCCAGCAGCTTTGGCAGCGCGACTAACTATGGCTACACCTTC. This codes for CASSFGSATNYGYTF. The genes are TRBV5-1 and TRBJ1-2, with D hard to call. Trimming removed 2 bases at V and 0 bases at J, with 11 bases between. The germline V gene encodes CDR1 SGHRS and CDR2 YFSETQ. This CDR3 region has 15 residues.

This chain uses TRBV18 with TRBJ2-1; 7 nucleotides line up with TRBD1. There are 14 residues in the CDR3. The trim removed 0 bases at V and 4 bases at J, leaving 0 bases unmatched. Germline values: CDR1 KGHSH, CDR2 LQKENI. CDR3 in amino acids: CASSPPGQYNEQFF. DNA for the CDR3: TGTGCCAGCTCACCACCGGGACAGTACAATGAGCAGTTCTTC.

The CDR3 DNA is TGTGCCAGCAGTCCAGGGGGAAGGAACATTCAGTACTTC. Amino acids: CASSPGGRNIQYF. The gene calls are TRBV28 and TRBJ2-4; 7 bases map to TRBD1. The CDR3 has 13 residues. The germline CDR1 and CDR2 sequences are MDHEN and SYDVKM. Unmatched junction bases numbered 5, after V lost 5 bases and J lost 7 bases.

The J gene is TRBJ1-6, the V gene TRBV6-4; unclear D gene. Germline CDR1 and CDR2: MRHNA and SNTAGT. This CDR3 has 13 amino acids. Trimming stripped 3 bases from V and 6 bases from J, with 6 bases between. CDR3 in amino acids: CASSDRVNSPLHF. The CDR3 nucleotides are TGTGCCAGCAGTGATCGAGTTAATTCACCCCTCCACTTT.